These T cell receptor beta chains were read from a single sample in a study of CD8 T cells in ankylosing spondylitis. Via MiXCR, TCRdb re-called the 5' RACE reads, giving one row per CDR3 protein. This table holds over 150,000 distinct CDR3 sequences, 18% found once. The material sequenced was blood, either unsorted or a sorted T cell fraction (not recorded which). Every receptor here comes from a male donor aged 5 to 29 with ankylosing spondylitis or in good health (not recorded which). Each CDR3 is given with its conserved first and last residue. The order of the fields is V gene, CDR3 protein.

V: TRBV7-9
CDR3: CASSFSYRGHNEQFF

V: TRBV7-2
CDR3: CASSPPGREHLEQFF

V: TRBV5-5
CDR3: CASSKGYQEGNTEAFF

V: TRBV6-2/TRBV6-3
CDR3: CASSRWAFYNEQFF

V: TRBV5-1
CDR3: CASSFYGEEGYTF

V: TRBV12-3/TRBV12-4
CDR3: CASSLARGPNTGELFF

V: TRBV10-1
CDR3: CASSGQRTNTGELFF

V: TRBV7-9
CDR3: CASSFLPAEDLTGANVLTF

V: TRBV29-1
CDR3: CSGWISGLEETQYF

V: TRBV4-2
CDR3: CASSPTVASSYEQYF

V: TRBV12-3/TRBV12-4
CDR3: CASSQRGQASYNEQFF

V: TRBV5-1
CDR3: CASSLRTANQETQYF

V: TRBV7-3
CDR3: CASSPPTDTELAGFGTGELFF

V: TRBV12-3/TRBV12-4
CDR3: CASSLGRDSPLHF

V: TRBV4-3
CDR3: CASSQAPGLADNEQFF

V: TRBV12-3/TRBV12-4
CDR3: CASRVQEYSNQPQHF

V: TRBV5-1
CDR3: CASSQGTIVTDTQYF

V: TRBV12-3/TRBV12-4
CDR3: CASILNTEAFF

V: TRBV20-1
CDR3: CSARDPAGTIYEQYF

V: TRBV3-1
CDR3: CASSQGAGVYEQYF

V: TRBV7-9
CDR3: CASSPDRGYEQYF

V: TRBV3-1
CDR3: CASSRSGAYEQYF

V: TRBV6-2/TRBV6-3
CDR3: CASSSARTGELFF